These 32 T cell receptor beta chains share one sample of origin, sequenced in a study of cytomegalovirus exposure and HLA in healthy donors. PCR was performed using 60 Vbeta and 13 Jbeta primers. Sequencing was performed with immunoSEQ multiplex PCR; in TCRdb, only in-frame clones are kept and a portion is missing. The sample comprises about 110,000 clones, about 76% of which are singletons, and roughly 6.5% rests with the top ten. Sequences were obtained from PBMCs. Receptor source: a woman aged 50 to 65 in good health and CMV-seropositive.

This chain links TRBV6-5 with TRBJ2-1; 8 bases map to TRBD1. Germline values: CDR1 MNHEY, CDR2 SVGAGI. The CDR3 length is 15 residues. With 2 bases clipped from V and 7 bases from J, the junction kept 7 bases outside the gene matches. In DNA form, the CDR3 reads TGTGCCAGCAGTTACCCTAGGACAGGGAGGAATGAGCAGTTCTTC. It yields the protein CASSYPRTGRNEQFF.

This clone has a handful of counts. The chain combines TRBV19 with TRBJ1-6; 9 bases map to TRBD1. Germline lookup yields CDR1 LNHDA and CDR2 SQIVND (reference sequence). V lost 5 bases and J lost 9; bases outside the gene matches: 11. CDR3 length: 16 residues. This chain's CDR3 is CASSFSTGGRGSPLHF. For the CDR3, the DNA is TGTGCCAGTAGTTTTTCGACAGGGGGAAGAGGTTCACCCCTCCACTTT.

The chain uses TRBV28 and TRBJ1-1; D unresolved. The CDR3 sequence is 10 residues long. The ends were cut back, 10 bases at V and 3 bases at J, with 6 bases in the middle. In germline, CDR1 is MDHEN, CDR2 SYDVKM. As DNA, the CDR3 is TGTGCCACCCTATACACTGAAGCTTTCTTT. Its translation: CATLYTEAFF.

This chain links TRBV27 with TRBJ1-6; D not certain. CDR1 is MNHEY and CDR2 is SMNVEV in the germline V gene (reference sequence). This CDR3 comprises 13 residues. Trimming pared 1 base from V and 11 bases from J, leaving 9 bases between. Written as DNA, the CDR3 is TGTGCCAGCAGTTTATGGGCTAGCCCACCCCTCCACTTT. Amino acids: CASSLWASPPLHF.

This chain uses TRBV4-2 with TRBJ2-7; 7 nucleotides match TRBD2. Unmatched junction bases numbered 10, after V lost 0 bases and J lost 5 bases. This CDR3 has 16 residues. Germline CDR1 reads LGHNA; CDR2 reads YNFKEQ. The CDR3: CASSQDLSRGSNEQYF. CDR3 DNA: TGTGCCAGCAGCCAAGACCTCTCGCGGGGGAGCAACGAGCAGTACTTC.

The V gene is TRBV19, the J gene TRBJ1-5; D gene unclear. V lost 5 bases to trimming and J lost 6 bases, with 11 bases between them. The CDR3 contains 13 residues. CDR1 and CDR2 (germline): LNHDA, SQIVND (reference sequence). CDR3 sequence reads: CASSSPGSQPQHF. The CDR3 coding sequence is TGTGCCAGTAGTTCCCCCGGGAGTCAGCCCCAGCATTTT.

This clone came up once. The chain has TRBV4-2 and TRBJ1-6; the D gene is possibly TRBD1 (5 bases). This CDR3 has 13 amino acids. Trimming took 5 bases from V and 6 from J, leaving 8 bases between them. Germline CDR1 is LGHNA and CDR2 is YNFKEQ. CDR3 nucleotide sequence: TGTGCCAGCAGCTGGACACTTAATTCACCCCTCCACTTT. It encodes CASSWTLNSPLHF.

The V call is TRBV30, the J call TRBJ1-2, with 10 bases fitting TRBD1. CDR1 and CDR2 (germline): GTSNPN, SVGIG (reference sequence). CDR3 length: 14 amino acids. With V trimmed by 5 bases and J by 6 bases, 9 bases remained unmatched. CDR3 in amino acids: CAWGDVTGGDGYTF. CDR3 nucleotide sequence: TGTGCCTGGGGGGACGTGACAGGGGGCGATGGCTACACCTTC.

This sequence joins TRBV5-1 and TRBJ2-3; D remains ambiguous. The length of the CDR3 is 13 residues. V lost 2 bases to trimming and J lost 1 base, with 5 bases between them. The germline V gene encodes CDR1 SGHRS and CDR2 YFSETQ. CDR3: CASSLGGTDTQYF. The CDR3 coding sequence is TGCGCCAGCAGCTTAGGAGGCACAGATACGCAGTATTTT.

V usage is TRBV9 and J usage is TRBJ1-1, with D uncertain. The V gene's germline CDR1 is SGDLS and CDR2 YYNGEE. The V gene lost 4 bases and the J gene lost 4 bases, with 8 bases spanning the gap. CDR3 length: 12 amino acids. Here the CDR3 DNA reads TGTGCCAGCAGCCCCCCGGGCACTGAAGCTTTCTTT. Translation gives CASSPPGTEAFF. Combining the CDR3 with reference TRBV9 and TRBJ1-1 gives the whole variable domain DSGVTQTPKHLITATGQRVTLRCSPRSGDLSVYWYQQSLDQGLQFLIQYYNGEERAKGNILERFSAQQFPDLHSELNLSSLELGDSALYFCASSPPGTEAFFGQGTRLTVV.

The CDR3 protein is CIILGRGPPLHF. In DNA, the CDR3 is TGCATCATTTTGGGGAGGGGTCCGCCCCTCCACTTT. The chain recombines TRBV29-1 with TRBJ1-6; the D gene is possibly TRBD1 (5 bases). The CDR3 sequence is 12 residues long. Germline V gene data show CDR1 as SQVTM and CDR2 as ANQGSEA.

This chain connects TRBV5-8 to TRBJ1-5; D not resolved. The germline V gene encodes CDR1 SGHTS and CDR2 YDEGEE. V was pared by 1 base and J by 6 bases, with 11 bases between. CDR3 size: 14 residues. As DNA, the CDR3 is TGTGCCAGCAGCTTGTTGGCTCCCCTTCAGCCCCAGCATTTT. Translating it yields CASSLLAPLQPQHF.

This clone was seen a single time. The rearrangement joins TRBV28 to TRBJ2-5; tentative D call: TRBD1 (5 bases). This CDR3 comprises 13 residues. Looked up from germline, CDR1 is MDHEN and CDR2 is SYDVKM. The V and J ends lost 6 bases and 2 bases respectively, with 10 bases between them. CDR3 loop: CASSRQSQETQYF. The CDR3 region has the DNA TGTGCCAGCAGCCGACAGAGTCAAGAGACCCAGTACTTC.

The chain is built from TRBV15 and TRBJ1-5; 10 nucleotides line up with TRBD1. V gave up 0 bases and J gave up 1 base; unmatched junction bases: 3. Looked up from germline, CDR1 is LNHNV and CDR2 is YYDKDF (reference sequence). CDR3 length: 17 amino acids. In DNA form, the CDR3 reads TGTGCCACCAGCAGAGAAGGGACAGGGGAAAGCAATCAGCCCCAGCATTTT. Translated: CATSREGTGESNQPQHF.

The chain uses TRBV19 and TRBJ2-7, with D perhaps TRBD1 (6 bases). CDR3 length: 15 residues. Trimming took 5 bases from V and 1 from J, leaving 15 bases between them. The germline V gene encodes CDR1 LNHDA and CDR2 SQIVND (reference sequence). This CDR3 reads CASSPTGRGSYEQYF. CDR3 coding DNA: TGTGCCAGTAGTCCAACAGGGAGAGGTTCCTACGAGCAGTACTTC.

This clone has just one count. The CDR3 region has the DNA TGTGCCAGCAGTTCTCCTGCGAACACCGGGGAGCTGTTTTTT. This codes for CASSSPANTGELFF. The V and J genes are TRBV28 and TRBJ2-2, with D unresolved. V lost 4 bases, J lost 0 bases, and 6 bases lay in between. This CDR3 is 14 amino acids long. CDR1 MDHEN and CDR2 SYDVKM come from the germline V gene.

The rearrangement uses TRBV29-1 and TRBJ1-2; D gene unclear. Germline values: CDR1 SQVTM, CDR2 ANQGSEA. CDR3 size: 13 residues. V was pared by 4 bases and J by 3 bases, with 12 bases between. CDR3 DNA sequence: TGCAGCGTTGGGGAGAGCCCGTACTATGGCTACACCTTC. It codes for CSVGESPYYGYTF.

This clone was seen more than once but under ten times. The rearrangement links TRBV5-1 to TRBJ1-4; D is ambiguous. This CDR3 region has 14 residues. Trimming cost V 4 bases and J 8 bases, with 15 bases left between them. The V gene's germline CDR1 is SGHRS and CDR2 YFSETQ. CDR3 coding DNA: TGCGCCAGCAGCCCCGCGGGGATCGGCGAAAAACTGTTTTTT. This codes for CASSPAGIGEKLFF.

This chain links TRBV7-9 with TRBJ2-1; 8 bases match TRBD1. The CDR3 extends over 14 amino acids. The V gene's germline CDR1 is SEHNR and CDR2 FQNEAQ (reference sequence). V lost 3 bases, J lost 7 bases, and 5 bases stayed unmatched. The DNA of the CDR3 is TGTGCCAGCAGCTTTGGACAGGGCCGGAATGAGCAGTTCTTC. Residues: CASSFGQGRNEQFF. Supplemented by reference TRBV7-9 and TRBJ2-1, the full variable domain reads DTGVSQNPRHKITKRGQNVTFRCDPISEHNRLYWYRQTLGQGPEFLTYFQNEAQLEKSRLLSDRFSAERPKGSFSTLEIQRTEQGDSAMYLCASSFGQGRNEQFFGPGTRLTVL.

The CDR3 nucleotides are TGTGCCAGCAGTATGACAGCTTATGGCTACACCTTC. The encoded protein is CASSMTAYGYTF. The V and J genes are TRBV6-1 and TRBJ1-2; D possibly corresponds to TRBD1 (5 bases). The germline gives CDR1 MNHNS, CDR2 SASEGT. Trimming cost V 5 bases and J 5 bases, with 9 bases left between them. CDR3 size: 12 residues.

This chain uses TRBV10-3 with TRBJ1-1, with D perhaps matching TRBD1 (6 bases). The V gene's germline CDR1 is ENHRY and CDR2 SYGVKD. V lost 10 bases and J 3 bases, leaving 18 bases between the germline ends. There are 14 residues in the CDR3. The CDR3 nucleotides are TGTGCCAGCAGGACCACAGGGCTGGACACTGAAGCTTTCTTT. It is translated as CASRTTGLDTEAFF.

A remark on this clone: One junction end disagrees with the germline gene, perhaps due to a read error. The rearrangement uses TRBV4-3 and TRBJ1-1; D gene ambiguous. CDR3 length: 14 residues. Germline CDR1 LGHNA, CDR2 YSLEER. CDR3 coding DNA: TGCGCCAGCAGCCAAGGAACGGAGAACATTGAAGCTTTCTTT. Its protein product is CASSQGTENIEAFF.

The chain carries TRBV18 and TRBJ2-5, with 7 bases identical to TRBD2. TRBJ2-7 matches the DNA end more closely, so the J call is doubtful. Looked up from germline, CDR1 is KGHSH and CDR2 is LQKENI. The CDR3 contains 14 residues. The CDR3 nucleotides are TGTGCCAGCTCATCTCGGGACTACTCCTACGAGCAGTACTTC. It yields the protein CASSSRDYSYEQYF.

The rearrangement links TRBV7-2 to TRBJ1-6; D is unresolved. The germline V gene encodes CDR1 SGHTA and CDR2 FQGNSA. V lost 2 bases to trimming and J lost 0 bases, with 14 bases between them. This CDR3 has 18 amino acids. The CDR3 spells CASSLRSPRVSYNSPLHF. The CDR3 region has the DNA TGTGCCAGCAGCTTAAGATCGCCCCGAGTCTCCTATAATTCACCCCTCCACTTT.

The chain employs TRBV28 and TRBJ2-2; 7 nucleotides match TRBD1. In germline, CDR1 is MDHEN, CDR2 SYDVKM. V gave up 5 bases and J gave up 4 bases; unmatched junction bases: 10. The CDR3 length is 16 residues. The CDR3 nucleotides are TGTGCCAGCAGTCCTGTAGAGGGGGCAGGCACCGGGGAGCTGTTTTTT. Protein product: CASSPVEGAGTGELFF.

This clone was detected a few times. The chain links TRBV27 to TRBJ1-3; D is unclear. CDR3 length equals 13 residues. Germline V gene data show CDR1 as MNHEY and CDR2 as SMNVEV (reference sequence). V lost 0 bases and J 2 bases, leaving 2 bases between the germline ends. CDR3 protein: CASSLSTGNTIYF. The CDR3 DNA reads TGTGCCAGCAGTTTATCCACTGGAAACACCATATATTTT.

This chain joins TRBV9 and TRBJ2-1; TRBD1 might be the D (5 bases). The V gene's germline CDR1 is SGDLS and CDR2 YYNGEE. The CDR3 runs 14 residues. The V gene lost 4 bases and the J gene lost 9 bases, with 17 bases spanning the gap. The DNA for the CDR3 is TGTGCCAGCAGCACCTACGATCAGGGTAGTGAGCAGTTCTTC. It translates to CASSTYDQGSEQFF.

The chain employs TRBV28 and TRBJ2-5, with 8 bases matching TRBD1. The CDR3 covers 14 residues. Germline CDR1 and CDR2: MDHEN and SYDVKM. The J segment lost 5 bases and the V segment lost 6 bases, leaving 8 bases of the junction unmatched. The CDR3 DNA reads as TGTGCCAGCAGCCTGCGGAGACAGGGGGAGACCCAGTACTTC. It codes for CASSLRRQGETQYF. The whole variable domain, filled in from reference TRBV28 and TRBJ2-5, reads DVKVTQSSRYLVKRTGEKVFLECVQDMDHENMFWYRQDPGLGLRLIYFSYDVKMKEKGDIPEGYSVSREKKERFSLILESASTNQTSMYLCASSLRRQGETQYFGPGTRLLVL.

The genes are TRBV7-3 and TRBJ1-5, with D perhaps matching TRBD1 (6 bases). The CDR3 runs 13 residues. Trimming removed 6 bases from V and 7 bases from J, with 13 bases in between. Germline V CDR1 and CDR2: SGHTA, FQGTGA. The CDR3 region is CASSPGQSQPQHF. Written as DNA, the CDR3 is TGTGCCAGCAGTCCCGGACAGTCGCAGCCCCAGCATTTT.

J is TRBJ2-5 and V is TRBV29-1; 8 nucleotides line up with TRBD1. The J call could be wrong; TRBJ2-7 is a better fit for the DNA end. This CDR3 is 13 amino acids long. Looked up from germline, CDR1 is SQVTM and CDR2 is ANQGSEA. DNA of the CDR3: TGCAGCGTTGAGGGGGACAGGTCCTACGAGCAGTACTTC. Translation gives CSVEGDRSYEQYF.

The gene calls are TRBV6-6 and TRBJ2-7; D is perhaps TRBD2 (6 bases). Trimming cost V 5 bases and J 10 bases, with 18 bases left between them. Germline V gives CDR1 MNHNY, CDR2 SVGAGI (reference sequence). The CDR3 has 13 residues. The CDR3 region is CASSPHNAGFQYF. In DNA, the CDR3 is TGTGCCAGCAGTCCTCATAACGCGGGGTTTCAGTACTTC.

The chain couples TRBV6-5 to TRBJ1-4, with D hard to call. This CDR3 is 14 amino acids long. CDR1 and CDR2 from the germline V gene are MNHEY and SVGAGI. Trimming took 0 bases from V and 7 from J, leaving 9 bases between them. For the CDR3, the DNA is TGTGCCAGCAGTTACTCTCACAGCCCTGAAAAACTGTTTTTT. Amino acids: CASSYSHSPEKLFF.